One T cell receptor beta chain is described in this entry. Its specificity is not known. This sample is part of a study of cytomegalovirus exposure and HLA in healthy donors. PCR was performed using 60 Vbeta and 13 Jbeta primers. Method: immunoSEQ multiplex PCR; TCRdb's copy keeps in-frame clones and lacks some. The data contain around 150,000 clones, approximately 79% of them singletons. Study-level findings and limits: Segments of the TCR beta V type were, in most cases, productive about 90% or about 30% of the time in an earlier analysis. Using the classifier, cytomegalovirus status was reportedly diagnosed with high specificity and sensitivity. Serostatus for CMV was the only available immune exposure information.

Input material: PBMCs. This receptor was obtained from a man aged 40-55 years in good health and CMV-seropositive.

The CDR3 loop is CASSPTGGSNQPQHF. CDR3 nucleotide sequence: TGTGCCAGCTCCCCGACAGGGGGTAGCAATCAGCCCCAGCATTTT. V and J are TRBV18 and TRBJ1-5; 9 bases are shared with TRBD1. Losses at the gene ends were 6 bases for V and 0 bases for J; bases not matched to a gene: 3. Germline V gene data show CDR1 as KGHSH and CDR2 as LQKENI. The CDR3 loop spans 15 amino acids.